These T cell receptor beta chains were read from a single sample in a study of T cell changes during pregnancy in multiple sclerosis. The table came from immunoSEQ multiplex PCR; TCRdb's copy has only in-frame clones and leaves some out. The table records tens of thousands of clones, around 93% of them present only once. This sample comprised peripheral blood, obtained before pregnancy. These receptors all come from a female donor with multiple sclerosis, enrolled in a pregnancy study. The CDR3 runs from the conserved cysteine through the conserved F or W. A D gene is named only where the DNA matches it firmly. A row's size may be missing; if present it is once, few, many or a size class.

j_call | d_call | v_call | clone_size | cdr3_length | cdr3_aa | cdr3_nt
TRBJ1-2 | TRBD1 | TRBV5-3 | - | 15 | CARSTPGRGLRGYTF | TGTGCCAGAAGCACACCGGGCAGGGGGCTAAGGGGCTACACCTTC
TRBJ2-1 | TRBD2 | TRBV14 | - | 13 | CASRTSGNNEQFF | TGTGCCAGCCGGACTAGCGGGAACAATGAGCAGTTCTTC
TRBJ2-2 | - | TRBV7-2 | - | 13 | CASSRDRPGELFF | TGTGCCAGCAGTCGAGACAGGCCCGGGGAGCTGTTTTTT
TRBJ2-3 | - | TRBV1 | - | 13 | CTRFWIAADTQYF | TGCACCAGATTCTGGATCGCGGCAGATACGCAGTATTTT
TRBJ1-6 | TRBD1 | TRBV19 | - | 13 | CASSTGGNSPLHF | TGTGCCAGTAGTACAGGGGGGAATTCACCCCTCCACTTT
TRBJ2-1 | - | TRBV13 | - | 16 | CASSLRLGAAYNEQFF | TGTGCCAGCAGCCTCCGACTGGGGGCGGCCTACAATGAGCAGTTCTTC
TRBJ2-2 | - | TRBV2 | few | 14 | CASSYDRNTGELFF | TGTGCCAGCAGTTACGACAGAAACACCGGGGAGCTGTTTTTT
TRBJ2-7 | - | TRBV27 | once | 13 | CASTNGAGYEQYF | TGTGCCAGCACGAATGGGGCTGGGTACGAGCAGTACTTC
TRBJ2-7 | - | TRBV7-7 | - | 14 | CASSSHAGSYEQYF | TGTGCCAGCAGCTCTCACGCGGGGTCCTACGAGCAGTACTTC
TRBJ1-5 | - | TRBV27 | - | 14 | CASSFRGHNQPQHF | TGTGCCAGCAGTTTCAGGGGCCACAATCAGCCCCAGCATTTT
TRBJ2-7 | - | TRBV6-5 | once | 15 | CASSYLTGVTYEQYF | TGTGCCAGCAGTTACTTGACAGGCGTCACCTACGAGCAGTACTTC
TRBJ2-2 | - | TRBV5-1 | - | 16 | CASSSWGRRDTGELFF | TGCGCCAGCAGCTCCTGGGGCAGGCGCGACACCGGGGAGCTGTTTTTT
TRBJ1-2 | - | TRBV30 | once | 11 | CAWAGNYGYTF | TGTGCCTGGGCAGGGAACTATGGCTACACCTTC
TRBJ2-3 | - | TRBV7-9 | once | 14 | CASSEKGITDTQYF | TGTGCCAGCAGCGAAAAGGGGATCACAGATACGCAGTATTTT
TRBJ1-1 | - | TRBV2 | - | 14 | CASSTTGLRTEAFF | TGTGCCAGCAGTACGACAGGTCTCCGGACTGAAGCTTTCTTT
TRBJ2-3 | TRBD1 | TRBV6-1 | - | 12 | CASNGQGLRQYF | TGTGCCAGCAACGGACAGGGTTTGAGGCAGTATTTT
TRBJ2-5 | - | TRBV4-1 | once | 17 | CASSPQGGETLPETQYF | TGCGCCAGCAGCCCCCAAGGAGGGGAAACCCTCCCTGAGACCCAGTACTTC
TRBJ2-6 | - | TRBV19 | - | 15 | CASSITRRGANVLTF | TGTGCCAGTAGTATTACCCGGCGGGGGGCCAACGTCCTGACTTTC
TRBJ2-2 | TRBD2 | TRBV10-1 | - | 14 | CASRTSENTGELFF | TGCGCCAGCAGGACTAGCGAAAACACCGGGGAGCTGTTTTTT
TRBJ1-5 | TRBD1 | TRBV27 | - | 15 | CASTLTGASNQPQHF | TGTGCCAGCACCCTCACAGGGGCGAGCAATCAGCCCCAGCATTTT